These T cell receptor beta chains were read from a single sample in a study of shared clonotypes between healthy human individuals. Only in-frame clones appear in the TCRdb table, and some are missing; sequencing was by immunoSEQ multiplex PCR. The table includes a few hundred thousand clones, under 80% detected once. The sequencing sample was made of memory CD4+ T cells sorted from blood. The source of these receptors is a man aged 25-40 years in good health. Each CDR3 is given with its conserved first and last residue. The D gene is left open where the match is weak. Expanded clones get a size class; other rows say once, few or many, or leave the size out.

J: TRBJ2-7; size: -; V: TRBV9; D: TRBD2; CDR3: CASSPWGGSSYEQYF; DNA: TGTGCCAGCAGCCCCTGGGGGGGGAGCTCCTACGAGCAGTACTTC
J: TRBJ2-1; size: -; V: TRBV9; D: -; CDR3: CASSPHTTGLDNEQFF; DNA: TGTGCCAGCAGCCCCCATACTACAGGGTTGGACAATGAGCAGTTCTTC
J: TRBJ2-2; size: -; V: TRBV5-5; D: -; CDR3: CASSFSGTGTGELFF; DNA: TGTGCCAGCAGCTTCTCGGGAACGGGCACCGGGGAGCTGTTTTTT
J: TRBJ2-1; size: few; V: TRBV2; D: TRBD1; CDR3: CASKQGAENEQFF; DNA: TGTGCCAGCAAGCAGGGGGCGGAGAATGAGCAGTTCTTC
J: TRBJ2-2; size: once; V: TRBV5-1; D: TRBD1; CDR3: CASRRQGGTANTGELFF; DNA: TGCGCCAGCAGGAGACAGGGGGGCACAGCGAACACCGGGGAGCTGTTTTTT
J: TRBJ2-7; size: -; V: TRBV11-2; D: TRBD1; CDR3: CASTLVTGYSYEQYF; DNA: TGTGCCAGCACCCTCGTGACAGGGTACTCCTACGAGCAGTACTTC
J: TRBJ2-2; size: once; V: TRBV7-9; D: -; CDR3: CASSRGEELFF; DNA: TGTGCCAGCAGCCGGGGTGAGGAGCTGTTTTTT
J: TRBJ1-2; size: -; V: TRBV5-4; D: TRBD1; CDR3: CASSSATGGYGYTF; DNA: TGTGCCAGCAGCTCAGCGACAGGGGGCTATGGCTACACCTTC
J: TRBJ2-7; size: few; V: TRBV6-1; D: TRBD2; CDR3: CAGAGGGGYEQYF; DNA: TGTGCCGGCGCGGGGGGGGGCGGCTACGAGCAGTACTTC
J: TRBJ2-1; size: -; V: TRBV30; D: -; CDR3: CVWSVLGVYNEQFF; DNA: TGTGTCTGGAGTGTACTGGGGGTTTACAATGAGCAGTTCTTC
J: TRBJ2-1; size: -; V: TRBV9; D: TRBD2; CDR3: CASSVASGVSSYNEQFF; DNA: TGTGCCAGCAGCGTAGCTAGCGGGGTTAGCTCCTACAATGAGCAGTTCTTC
J: TRBJ2-7; size: once; V: TRBV5-4; D: TRBD2; CDR3: CASSPRGRLAANSYEQYF; DNA: TGTGCCAGCAGTCCCCGAGGGAGACTAGCGGCAAACTCCTACGAGCAGTACTTC
J: TRBJ2-5; size: few; V: TRBV2; D: -; CDR3: CATNPQGGAQETQYF; DNA: TGTGCCACCAACCCACAGGGAGGGGCCCAAGAGACCCAGTACTTC
J: TRBJ2-7; size: once; V: TRBV6-5; D: TRBD2; CDR3: CASSYTGGFGYEQYF; DNA: TGTGCCAGCAGTTACACGGGGGGGTTTGGGTACGAGCAGTACTTC
J: TRBJ1-5; size: -; V: TRBV28; D: -; CDR3: CASSTGRWGSNQPQHF; DNA: TGTGCCAGCAGTACCGGACGGTGGGGTAGCAATCAGCCCCAGCATTTT
J: TRBJ2-2; size: -; V: TRBV5-6; D: -; CDR3: CASSPPRGESTGELFF; DNA: TGTGCCAGCAGCCCCCCCAGGGGAGAAAGCACCGGGGAGCTGTTTTTT
J: TRBJ2-1; size: -; V: TRBV27; D: -; CDR3: CAIGRREQFF; DNA: TGTGCCATCGGACGAAGAGAGCAGTTCTTC
J: TRBJ2-3; size: -; V: TRBV12-5; D: -; CDR3: CASGPGRDTDTQYF; DNA: TGTGCTAGTGGCCCGGGACGAGACACAGATACGCAGTATTTT
J: TRBJ2-7; size: -; V: TRBV2; D: TRBD1; CDR3: CASTRQGNSYEQYF; DNA: TGTGCCAGCACAAGACAGGGGAACTCCTACGAGCAGTACTTC
J: TRBJ1-2; size: -; V: TRBV5-1; D: TRBD1; CDR3: CASSRDSPLGYTF; DNA: TGCGCCAGCAGCCGGGACAGCCCCTTAGGCTACACCTTC
J: TRBJ1-5; size: -; V: TRBV10-3; D: -; CDR3: CANNRTVENQPQHF; DNA: TGTGCCAACAATAGGACGGTCGAAAATCAGCCCCAGCATTTT
J: TRBJ2-1; size: -; V: TRBV30; D: TRBD2; CDR3: CAWGSGSGVNEQFF; DNA: TGTGCCTGGGGTAGCGGGAGCGGAGTTAATGAGCAGTTCTTC
J: TRBJ2-4; size: -; V: TRBV5-1; D: -; CDR3: CASSSGAAKNIQYF; DNA: TGCGCCAGCAGCTCGGGTGCAGCCAAAAACATTCAGTACTTC